The rows below give T cell receptor beta chains drawn from one sample of a study of OX40 agonist ivuxolimab in advanced cancers. Some clones are missing from TCRdb's copy, which holds only in-frame ones; the method was immunoSEQ multiplex PCR. Here the sample spans approximately 99,000 clones, around 85% being singletons. This specimen consisted of CD4+ or CD8+ T cells sorted from blood, obtained in a trial of the OX40 agonist ivuxolimab. These receptors all stem from an adult with an advanced solid tumor such as melanoma, head and neck, liver or kidney cancer. CDR3s include the opening cysteine and the closing phenylalanine or tryptophan. The D gene is left open where the match is weak. Expanded clones are given a class, and other clones once, few, many or no size at all.

DNA,CDR3,size,V,J,D
TGTGCCAGCAGCTACCGGGACAGGGCGACCGAGGAGACCCAGTACTTC,CASSYRDRATEETQYF,once,TRBV7-5,TRBJ2-5,.
TGTGCCAGCAGCAAGACAGGGCCGGGAGGGACTAATGAAAAACTGTTTTTT,CASSKTGPGGTNEKLFF,.,TRBV7-3,TRBJ1-4,TRBD1
TGTGCCAGCAGCTTAGTGGGCTTCAGGCAGCCCCAGCATTTT,CASSLVGFRQPQHF,.,TRBV11-2,TRBJ1-5,.
TGTGCCAGCAGCTTAGGACGGGCCTACGAGCAGTACTTC,CASSLGRAYEQYF,.,TRBV7-8,TRBJ2-7,.
TGTGCCAGCAGCCCTCCGACAGGGGGGTTTACAGATACGCAGTATTTT,CASSPPTGGFTDTQYF,.,TRBV9,TRBJ2-3,TRBD1
TGCGCCAGCAGCGCGGGACAAGCCAATCAGCCCCAGCATTTT,CASSAGQANQPQHF,.,TRBV5-1,TRBJ1-5,.
TGCGCCAGCAGGTCTTCGGGCTGGGGGACTGGAAACACCATATATTTT,CASRSSGWGTGNTIYF,.,TRBV10-2,TRBJ1-3,.
TGCGCCAGCAGCCAAGATTACGGGACCCTCTACGAGCAGTACTTC,CASSQDYGTLYEQYF,.,TRBV4-1,TRBJ2-7,.
TGTGCCAGCAGTTACTCGGGGGGACACTCCACAGATACGCAGTATTTT,CASSYSGGHSTDTQYF,.,TRBV6-6,TRBJ2-3,.
TGTGCCAGCAGTGCCTACTATGCGGGGGCCAACGTCCTGACTTTC,CASSAYYAGANVLTF,.,TRBV6-1,TRBJ2-6,.
TGTGCCAGCAGCACGGGCGGGACAGGGCCGACAGGTGGCTACACCTTC,CASSTGGTGPTGGYTF,once,TRBV5-4,TRBJ1-2,TRBD1
TGTGCCAGCAGAAGGGGTCCGAACACCGGGGAGCTGTTTTTT,CASRRGPNTGELFF,.,TRBV27,TRBJ2-2,.
TGCAGCGTTGAAACCCCGGGAACTGAAGCTTTCTTT,CSVETPGTEAFF,.,TRBV29-1,TRBJ1-1,.
TGCGCCAGCAGTATGATCGGGGAAAACACAGATACGCAGTATTTT,CASSMIGENTDTQYF,few,TRBV5-1,TRBJ2-3,.
TGCGCCAGCAGCGCAGACAGGCACAATGAGCAGTTCTTC,CASSADRHNEQFF,.,TRBV10-1,TRBJ2-1,.
TGTGCCAGCAGCGTAGGGGGACTAGCGGCAGATACGCAGTATTTT,CASSVGGLAADTQYF,.,TRBV9,TRBJ2-3,TRBD2
TGTGCCTGCGGGACAGCTGGAAACACCATATATTTT,CACGTAGNTIYF,.,TRBV30,TRBJ1-3,TRBD1
TGTGCCAGCAGCCAACGAGAACGGGCGGGGGATGAGCAGTTCTTC,CASSQRERAGDEQFF,.,TRBV9,TRBJ2-1,TRBD2
TGTGCCAGCAGTGGAACACTTTTAGGACAGCCCCAGCATTTT,CASSGTLLGQPQHF,.,TRBV2,TRBJ1-5,.
TGTGCCAGCATCAGAAACAGGGGTGGGGAGACCCAGTACTTC,CASIRNRGGETQYF,.,TRBV6-1,TRBJ2-5,TRBD1